Below, 15 T cell receptor beta chains from the same sample are listed, as sequenced in a study of shared clonotypes between healthy human individuals. Here immunoSEQ multiplex PCR was the method, and the copy in TCRdb shows in-frame clones only, minus some. The table records 1,500,000 or so clones, approximately 98.5% of them present only once. Sequencing was carried out using naive CD4+ T cells sorted from blood. As for subset: CD45RA+ positively selected. The receptors were sampled from a man under 40 in good health.

The chain couples TRBV5-4 to TRBJ2-7; no reliable D call. CDR3 length: 13 amino acids. The V end lost 1 base, the J end lost 0 bases, and 5 bases lay between the germline ends. Germline-derived CDR1 and CDR2 are SGHNT and YYREEE (reference sequence). In DNA, the CDR3 is TGTGCCAGCAGCTTGCCTAGCTCCTACGAGCAGTACTTC. It codes for CASSLPSSYEQYF.

The chain uses TRBV10-2 and TRBJ2-7; the D call may be TRBD1 or TRBD2 (5 bases each). V lost 2 bases and J 0 bases, leaving 38 bases between the germline ends. CDR3 length: 24 amino acids. The germline V gene has CDR1 WSHSY and CDR2 SAAADI. This CDR3 is CASSEPRDRIAGSLSRLDSYEQYF. CDR3 sequence (DNA): TGCGCCAGCAGTGAGCCGAGAGATAGAATAGCAGGGAGTTTATCCCGCCTTGACTCCTACGAGCAGTACTTC.

V usage is TRBV14 and J usage is TRBJ2-1; tentative D call: TRBD1 (6 bases). The CDR3 loop spans 15 amino acids. Germline V gives CDR1 SGHDN, CDR2 FVKESK. Deletions cut 1 base from V and 4 bases from J, with 11 bases between. The CDR3 coding sequence is TGTGCCAGCAGCCAAGGACAGGCCATTTACAATGAGCAGTTCTTC. This encodes CASSQGQAIYNEQFF.

The chain has TRBV5-4 and TRBJ2-1; 8 nucleotides align to TRBD1. The ends lost 6 bases at V and 8 bases at J; junction bases unmatched: 13. Germline assignment: CDR1 SGHNT and CDR2 YYREEE (reference sequence). This CDR3 has 15 amino acids. The CDR3 reads CASTTKDRVNHEQFF. The CDR3 nucleotides are TGTGCCAGCACCACCAAGGACAGGGTAAACCATGAGCAGTTCTTC. Based on the CDR3 plus reference TRBV5-4 and TRBJ2-1, the full variable domain is ETGVTQSPTHLIKTRGQQVTLRCSSQSGHNTVSWYQQALGQGPQFIFQYYREEENGRGNFPPRFSGLQFPNYSSELNVNALELDDSALYLCASTTKDRVNHEQFFGPGTRLTVL.

The chain is built from TRBV5-4 and TRBJ1-1; D perhaps matches TRBD1 (5 bases). The CDR3 has 14 residues. Germline lookup yields CDR1 SGHNT and CDR2 YYREEE (reference sequence). The germline V and J ends were trimmed by 1 base and 10 bases, with 17 bases remaining between them. CDR3 protein: CASSLISAQGVAFF. The CDR3 DNA sequence: TGTGCCAGCAGCTTGATTAGCGCGCAGGGAGTAGCTTTCTTT.

This chain's CDR3 is CAISEEGGSSSYEQYF. The CDR3 nucleotides read TGTGCCATCAGTGAGGAGGGCGGGAGTTCCTCCTACGAGCAGTACTTC. The chain has TRBV10-3 and TRBJ2-7; 7 bases agree with TRBD2. V shed 2 bases and J 0 bases; nucleotides not matched to a gene: 7. CDR1 and CDR2 from the germline V gene are ENHRY and SYGVKD. This CDR3 region has 16 residues.

V usage is TRBV18 and J usage is TRBJ2-1, with D possibly being TRBD2 (6 bases). Germline loops: CDR1 KGHSH, CDR2 LQKENI. The ends were cut back, 4 bases at V and 9 bases at J, with 22 bases in the middle. The CDR3 sequence is 16 residues long. The CDR3 DNA reads as TGTGCCAGCTCACTTAAGACTAGAAGCGAGATCCGTGAGCAGTTCTTC. The encoded protein is CASSLKTRSEIREQFF.

The V gene is TRBV2, the J gene TRBJ1-3; 7 bases agree with TRBD1. There are 14 residues in the CDR3. The trim removed 6 bases at V and 5 bases at J, leaving 7 bases unmatched. Germline assignment: CDR1 SNHLY and CDR2 FYNNEI. The CDR3 loop is CASRRQGRRNTIYF. CDR3 DNA sequence: TGTGCCAGCAGGCGACAGGGTCGGAGAAACACCATATATTTT.

This chain links TRBV11-2 with TRBJ2-7; 7 bases agree with TRBD2. Trimming at V came to 6 bases and at J to 4 bases, leaving 6 bases not matched to a gene. CDR3 length: 13 residues. Germline assignment: CDR1 SGHAT and CDR2 FQNNGV. CDR3: CASRLLAKYEQYF. Written as DNA, the CDR3 is TGTGCCAGCAGACTACTAGCGAAATACGAGCAGTACTTC.

The chain joins TRBV29-1 to TRBJ1-5; D unclear. Germline V lookup: CDR1 SQVTM, CDR2 ANQGSEA. CDR3 length equals 12 residues. The V gene lost 2 bases and the J gene lost 7 bases, with 9 bases spanning the gap. The CDR3 nucleotides read TGCAGCGTTGAAAGGAAGCGACAGCCCCAGCATTTT. This codes for CSVERKRQPQHF.

The chain combines TRBV11-2 with TRBJ2-3; TRBD2 aligns across 12 bases. From germline, CDR1 is SGHAT and CDR2 FQNNGV. This CDR3 has 17 amino acids. V lost 5 bases, J lost 4 bases, and 10 bases stayed unmatched. The CDR3: CASSPAARLAGADTQYF. The CDR3 region has the DNA TGTGCCAGCAGCCCGGCTGCTAGACTAGCGGGAGCAGATACGCAGTATTTT.

The chain couples TRBV13 to TRBJ2-2, with D hard to call. Germline loops: CDR1 PRHDT, CDR2 FYEKMQ (reference sequence). This CDR3 spans 13 amino acids. V was cut by 4 bases and J by 4 bases, with 7 bases left in between. This chain's CDR3 is CASSSAITGELFF. The CDR3 coding sequence is TGTGCCAGCAGCTCCGCAATCACCGGGGAGCTGTTTTTT. Looking up the rest from reference TRBV13 and TRBJ2-2 gives the full variable domain: AAGVIQSPRHLIKEKRETATLKCYPIPRHDTVYWYQQGPGQDPQFLISFYEKMQSDKGSIPDRFSAQQFSDYHSELNMSSLELGDSALYFCASSSAITGELFFGEGSRLTVL.

DNA for the CDR3: TGTGCCAGCAGCCAACGGAGACTAGCGGGCAACACAGATACGCAGTATTTT. Translation gives CASSQRRLAGNTDTQYF. The chain uses TRBV11-3 and TRBJ2-3; TRBD2 matches at 10 bases. Germline V gives CDR1 SGHNT, CDR2 YENEEA. The V and J ends lost 5 bases and 2 bases, in that order; junction bases with no gene match: 10. This CDR3 is 17 amino acids long.

The V gene is TRBV14, the J gene TRBJ2-2; 9 bases match TRBD1. The trim removed 6 bases at V and 7 bases at J, leaving 9 bases unmatched. The CDR3 runs 15 residues. Germline values: CDR1 SGHDN, CDR2 FVKESK. The CDR3 region is CASRKTGGRIGELFF. Here the CDR3 DNA reads TGTGCCAGCAGGAAGACAGGGGGAAGAATCGGGGAGCTGTTTTTT.

The V call is TRBV7-9, the J call TRBJ1-3, with 8 bases matching TRBD1. CDR3 length equals 16 residues. V was clipped by 5 bases and J by 0 bases; unmatched bases: 6. Looked up from germline, CDR1 is SEHNR and CDR2 is FQNEAQ (reference sequence). CDR3 protein: CASSTSGQVSGNTIYF. The CDR3 coding sequence is TGTGCCAGCAGCACATCGGGACAGGTCTCTGGAAACACCATATATTTT.